A single sample gave rise to the 9 T cell receptor beta chains below, sequenced in a study of CD8 T cells in Susac syndrome. Reverse transcription used about 0.45 to 1 ug RNA and random hexamers. TCRdb reprocessed the immunoSEQ multiplex PCR reads via MiXCR and lists one record per CDR3 protein. The sample consists of 200,000 to 250,000 distinct CDR3 sequences, 80% to 95% of them appearing once. Material: CD8+ T cells from PBMCs. The source of these receptors is a human donor with multiple sclerosis.

The V and J genes are TRBV7-3 and TRBJ2-5, with D unresolved. From germline, CDR1 is SGHTA and CDR2 FQGTGA. The CDR3 has 13 residues. V was shortened by 1 base and J by 3 bases, with 6 bases between the two germline ends. In nucleotides, the CDR3 is TGTGCCAGCAGCTTAAACATTAAAGAGACCCAGTACTTC. Amino acid sequence: CASSLNIKETQYF.

In this sample, this clonotype turned up once. The chain joins TRBV27 to TRBJ2-5, with a weak D call TRBD1 (6 bases). V lost 5 bases and J lost 9, with 16 bases in between. This CDR3 region has 13 residues. Germline CDR1 MNHEY, CDR2 SMNVEV (reference sequence). CDR3 protein: CASSNTGKGAQYF. CDR3 sequence (DNA): TGTGCCAGCAGTAACACAGGAAAGGGGGCCCAGTACTTC.

The chain links TRBV7-9 to TRBJ2-3, with TRBD1 matching 9 bases. The V and J ends lost 6 bases and 4 bases, in that order; junction bases with no gene match: 20. CDR3 length equals 19 residues. Per germline, CDR1 SEHNR and CDR2 FQNEAQ (reference sequence). The CDR3 loop reads CASRPRTGERKSESDTQYF. The CDR3 DNA is TGTGCCAGCAGGCCAAGGACAGGGGAGAGGAAGTCCGAGTCAGATACGCAGTATTTT.

The chain combines TRBV9 with TRBJ1-2; 12 bases agree with TRBD1. This CDR3 is built from 17 residues. V shed 3 bases, J shed 3 bases, and the junction held 9 bases outside the gene matches. Germline assignment: CDR1 SGDLS and CDR2 YYNGEE. The CDR3 spells CASSGAGTGGTYYGYTF. As DNA, the CDR3 is TGTGCCAGCAGCGGGGCCGGGACAGGGGGCACCTACTATGGCTACACCTTC.

The chain has TRBV4-1 and TRBJ1-2; 9 positions match TRBD1. The CDR3 covers 14 residues. CDR1 is MGHRA and CDR2 is YSYEKL in the germline V gene. J gave up 8 bases and V 4 bases, and 8 bases lay outside the gene matches. The CDR3 sequence is CASSLGTGTQGYTF. DNA for the CDR3: TGCGCCAGCAGCCTCGGGACAGGGACCCAGGGCTACACCTTC.

This clonotype was observed once. The chain combines TRBV27 with TRBJ1-6; D is uncertain. The V end was cut by 6 bases, the J end by 7 bases, with 10 bases between. CDR1 and CDR2 from the germline V gene are MNHEY and SMNVEV (reference sequence). This CDR3 is 13 amino acids long. The CDR3 DNA is TGTGCCAGCAGGGTATCCCCGAATTCACCCCTCCACTTT. Translating gives CASRVSPNSPLHF.

V and J are TRBV20-1 and TRBJ2-3, with 7 bases matching TRBD2. The germline V gene has CDR1 DFQATT and CDR2 SNEGSKA (reference sequence). The J segment lost 3 bases and the V segment lost 5 bases, leaving 5 bases of the junction unmatched. The CDR3 extends over 13 amino acids. In DNA form, the CDR3 reads TGCAGTGCTCCGCGGGAGAGGACAGATACGCAGTATTTT. Its translation is CSAPRERTDTQYF.

The V gene is TRBV6-2 or TRBV6-3, the J gene TRBJ2-7; D unresolved. The CDR3 extends over 11 amino acids. V lost 6 bases, J lost 2 bases, and 5 bases lay in between. The germline CDR1 and CDR2 sequences are MNHEY and SVGEGT. In DNA form, the CDR3 reads TGTGCCAGCAGCACAACCTACGAGCAGTACTTC. It yields the protein CASSTTYEQYF.

V is TRBV9 and J is TRBJ1-5; weak D call: TRBD1 (6 bases). The CDR3 loop spans 14 amino acids. Germline V gene lookup returns CDR1 SGDLS and CDR2 YYNGEE. The ends were cut back, 3 bases at V and 6 bases at J, with 13 bases in the middle. CDR3 DNA sequence: TGTGCCAGCAGCGCTACAGGGTTTAGTCAGCCCCAGCATTTT. It codes for CASSATGFSQPQHF.